One T cell receptor (beta chain) is described in this entry. Antigen: not known. The data were obtained in a study of cytomegalovirus exposure and HLA in healthy donors. Study-wide findings and caveats: Common viral pathogens were later found to be apparently linked to several of the most significant clusters. It was 150 to 200 TCR beta chains that were listed as cytomegalovirus-associated. There were some V segments, including TRBV6-2 and TRBV6-3, excluded as indistinguishable.

The V and J ends lost 1 base and 5 bases respectively, with 11 bases between them. This CDR3 region has 14 residues. The germline V gene has CDR1 LNHDA and CDR2 SQIVND (reference sequence). The PCR made use of 60 Vbeta and 13 Jbeta primers. Profiled with immunoSEQ multiplex PCR; TCRdb holds only in-frame clones, not every one. The data hold some 130,000 clones, with around 77% observed a single time. Sequencing was done on a sample of PBMCs. This sequence was found in a male donor in good health and CMV-seropositive. V and J are TRBV19 and TRBJ2-5; D is unclear. The CDR3 DNA reads as TGTGCCAGTAGTATAGGAGCCCCGAGCGAGACCCAGTACTTC. Translated, it gives CASSIGAPSETQYF.